This T cell receptor beta chain was profiled in a study of blood T cell repertoires in COVID-19. Whole-study context: From T cells, B-cell-depleted T cells, or PBMCs came the material, which was cDNA or gDNA.

Sequencing used immunoSEQ multiplex PCR; TCRdb keeps in-frame clones, though not all of them. The data show about 43,000 clones, roughly 82% seen once. Looked up from germline, CDR1 is LGHDT and CDR2 is YNNKEL (reference sequence). With V trimmed by 5 bases and J by 7 bases, 4 bases remained unmatched. This CDR3 comprises 14 residues. The material sequenced was peripheral blood. This clonotype originated in a woman in her sixties or seventies with acute or convalescent COVID-19. V is TRBV3-1 (or the pseudogene TRBV3-2) and J is TRBJ2-1; TRBD1 matches 11 bases. The CDR3 is CASSYGTGGNEQFF. DNA for the CDR3: TGTGCCAGCAGCTACGGGACAGGGGGAAATGAGCAGTTCTTC.